The clone carrying this T cell receptor (beta chain) was observed many times. 5'RACE with 10-nucleotide random UMIs produced the cDNA. TCRdb fed the 5' RACE reads into MiXCR, producing one record per CDR3 protein. The sample gives approximately 30,000 distinct CDR3 sequences, about 7% of which show up once; roughly 8.8% is in the top ten. This record comes from a study of neurological immune-mediated disorders. CDR3 length equals 19 residues. CDR1 is DFQATT, CDR2 SNEGSKA, per germline (reference sequence). Trimming left V 0 bases short and J 8 bases short, with 26 bases between. The origin of this receptor is a woman in her fifties or sixties in good health. The J gene is TRBJ1-6, the V gene TRBV20-1, with D possibly TRBD1 on 6 matching bases. Sequencing used PBMCs. CDR3 sequence reads: CSARENPGYRVREYSPLHF. DNA for the CDR3: TGCAGTGCTAGAGAGAATCCGGGCTACAGGGTTAGGGAATATTCACCCCTCCACTTT.